The present T cell receptor beta chain was sequenced within a study of T cell responses to AZD1222 COVID-19 vaccine. Whole-study results and caveats: Reportedly, nearly half of unique spike TCRs recognized epitopes outside B.1.351/B.1.1.7 mutations. Seropositivity was recorded at baseline in only a handful of AZD1222 recipients. Donors were largely white British and mainly female; clonal diversity was possibly underestimated.

As concerns this clone: Its antigen is as yet unknown.

Method: immunoSEQ multiplex PCR; TCRdb's copy keeps in-frame clones and lacks some. This sample has 150,000 or so clones, with roughly nine tenths found just once. The clonotype comes from an adult who received the AZD1222 COVID-19 vaccine. Sequencing was performed on peripheral blood, taken 28 days after the second AZD1222 dose.

CDR3 in amino acids: CASGPGVGDTEAFF. As DNA, the CDR3 is TGTGCTAGTGGTCCAGGAGTTGGAGACACTGAAGCTTTCTTT. This chain links TRBV12-5 with TRBJ1-1; unclear D gene. The CDR3 sequence is 14 residues long. The V gene's germline CDR1 is LGHNT and CDR2 FRNRAP. The V and J ends lost 5 bases and 3 bases respectively, with 13 bases between them.